The following is a T cell receptor (beta chain) sequence with its context. Recovered status in Cohort 3 required two negative PCRs, clearance, or symptom resolution. This specimen comes from a study of blood T cell repertoires in COVID-19. For the study at large: Sites in the United States, Italy and Spain provided acute and convalescent COVID-19 samples. The analysed material was cDNA or gDNA that came from T cells, B-cell-depleted T cells, or PBMCs.

The authors' processing: Reference gene primers were amplified, and this amplification served to estimate nucleated cell counts. Repertoires were generated with immunoSEQ multiplex PCR, while TCRdb's copy carries only in-frame clones and drops some. V and J calls and clone size come straight from that table; D and trimming were deduced from the DNA. The sample yields about 160,000 clones, around 80% seen once. Material for sequencing was PBMCs or T cells enriched from blood (not recorded which). This sequence originates from a woman aged 45-65 years who had recovered from COVID-19.

The chain's CDR3 is CASSFTGRGTDTQYF. DNA of the CDR3: TGTGCCAGCAGCTTCACAGGGAGAGGGACAGATACGCAGTATTTT. This chain uses TRBV5-8 with TRBJ2-3; D may be TRBD1 (6 bases). Trimming removed 2 bases at V and 3 bases at J, with 13 bases between. Per the germline V gene, CDR1 is SGHTS and CDR2 is YDEGEE. The CDR3 has 15 residues. The entire variable domain, with the rest obtained from reference TRBV5-8 and TRBJ2-3, is as follows: EAGVTQSPTHLIKTRGQQATLRCSPISGHTSVYWYQQALGLGLQFLLWYDEGEERNRGNFPPRFSGRQFPNYSSELNVNALELEDSALYLCASSFTGRGTDTQYFGPGTRLTVL.